Sequencing of this T cell receptor (beta chain) was carried out in a study of monozygotic twins with inflammatory bowel disease. Germline V gene lookup returns CDR1 LGHNA and CDR2 YSLEER. CDR3 length: 15 amino acids. Reanalyzing the 5' RACE reads, TCRdb keeps one entry per CDR3 protein, without DNA. This repertoire includes fewer than 550,000 distinct CDR3 sequences. The receptor was isolated from a human donor with ulcerative colitis or Crohn's disease, or a healthy co-twin of an affected twin (not recorded which). This chain joins TRBV4-3 and TRBJ2-7. The sequenced material came from blood. The CDR3 region is CASSQDLGILHEQYF.